Below, 5 T cell receptor beta chains from the same sample are listed, as sequenced in a study of blood T cell repertoires in COVID-19. The assay was immunoSEQ multiplex PCR, and TCRdb's table has in-frame clones only and misses some. The table includes some 160,000 clones, 70% to 90% detected once. Sequencing was done on a sample of peripheral blood. The source of these receptors is a woman of 80 years or more with COVID-19, enrolled during active disease.

The chain recombines TRBV15 with TRBJ1-2, with unresolved D. The germline CDR1 and CDR2 sequences are LNHNV and YYDKDF (reference sequence). V was pared by 3 bases and J by 6 bases, with 14 bases between. The CDR3 length is 14 residues. CDR3: CATSSLRSSHGYTF. The CDR3 coding sequence is TGTGCCACCAGCAGTCTTCGGAGTTCTCATGGCTACACCTTC.

This chain links TRBV3-1 (or the pseudogene TRBV3-2) with TRBJ1-4; D may be TRBD1 (6 bases). This CDR3 has 15 amino acids. Looked up from germline, CDR1 is LGHDT and CDR2 is YNNKEL (reference sequence). Trimming removed 1 base from V and 8 bases from J, with 14 bases in between. The CDR3 nucleotides read TGTGCCAGCAGCCAAGTTCTCCGGGACACCGAAAAACTGTTTTTT. This gives the protein CASSQVLRDTEKLFF.

V usage is TRBV25-1 and J usage is TRBJ2-5, with D perhaps TRBD1 (7 bases). Deletions cut 0 bases from V and 2 bases from J, with 10 bases between. This CDR3 is built from 15 residues. The germline CDR1 and CDR2 sequences are MGHDK and SYGVNS. CDR3 DNA sequence: TGTGCCAGCAGTGAATACAGGGGGGATCAAGAGACCCAGTACTTC. This encodes CASSEYRGDQETQYF.

The chain recombines TRBV5-6 with TRBJ2-7; D not resolved. The CDR3 is 12 residues long. Trimming shortened V by 7 bases and J by 6 bases, and 14 bases separated the two germline ends. Germline lookup yields CDR1 SGHDT and CDR2 YYEEEE. In DNA form, the CDR3 reads TGTGCCAGCCGCGGATACCAGACCGAGCAGTACTTC. Amino acids: CASRGYQTEQYF.

This chain joins TRBV3-1 (or the pseudogene TRBV3-2) and TRBJ2-5; D uncertain. Germline CDR1 reads LGHDT; CDR2 reads YNNKEL (reference sequence). The CDR3 has 12 amino acids. Trimming stripped 5 bases from V and 5 bases from J, with 9 bases between. The CDR3 DNA sequence: TGTGCCAGCAGCAGCGTTGGGGAGACCCAGTACTTC. This gives the protein CASSSVGETQYF.